This TCR beta chain was identified during a study of blood T cell repertoires in COVID-19. The overall study: Nucleic acid was either cDNA or gDNA, and it came from T cells, B-cell-depleted T cells, or PBMCs.

Method: immunoSEQ multiplex PCR; TCRdb's copy keeps in-frame clones and lacks some. The table lists 60,000 to 75,000 clones, around 84% of them singletons. This clone was picked up a small number of times. The germline V gene encodes CDR1 SGHAT and CDR2 FQNNGV. The CDR3 is 15 residues long. Trimming cost V 4 bases and J 3 bases, with 16 bases left between them. Source material: peripheral blood. The chain employs TRBV11-2 and TRBJ2-7, with a weak D call TRBD1 (5 bases). The TCR sequence derives from a woman older than 75 with acute or convalescent COVID-19. CDR3 amino acids: CASSWRADSYYEQYF. CDR3 DNA: TGTGCCAGCAGCTGGCGCGCAGACAGTTACTACGAGCAGTACTTC.